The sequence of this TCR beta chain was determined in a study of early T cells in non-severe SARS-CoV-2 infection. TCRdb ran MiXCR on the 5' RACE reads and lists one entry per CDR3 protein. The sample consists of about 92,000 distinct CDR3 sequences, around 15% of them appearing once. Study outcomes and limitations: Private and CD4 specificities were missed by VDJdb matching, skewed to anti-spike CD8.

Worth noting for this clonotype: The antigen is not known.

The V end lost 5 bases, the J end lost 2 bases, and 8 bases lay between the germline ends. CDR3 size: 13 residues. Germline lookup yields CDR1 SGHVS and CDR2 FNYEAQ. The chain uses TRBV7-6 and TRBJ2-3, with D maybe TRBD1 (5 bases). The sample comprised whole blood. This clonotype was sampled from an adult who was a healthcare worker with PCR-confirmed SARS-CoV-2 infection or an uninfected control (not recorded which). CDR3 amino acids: CASSQGATDTQYF. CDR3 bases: TGTGCCAGCAGCCAAGGGGCCACAGATACGCAGTATTTT. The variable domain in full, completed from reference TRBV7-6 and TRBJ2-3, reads GAGVSQSPRYKVTKRGQDVALRCDPISGHVSLYWYRQALGQGPEFLTYFNYEAQQDKSGLPNDRFSAERPEGSISTLTIQRTEQRDSAMYRCASSQGATDTQYFGPGTRLTVL.